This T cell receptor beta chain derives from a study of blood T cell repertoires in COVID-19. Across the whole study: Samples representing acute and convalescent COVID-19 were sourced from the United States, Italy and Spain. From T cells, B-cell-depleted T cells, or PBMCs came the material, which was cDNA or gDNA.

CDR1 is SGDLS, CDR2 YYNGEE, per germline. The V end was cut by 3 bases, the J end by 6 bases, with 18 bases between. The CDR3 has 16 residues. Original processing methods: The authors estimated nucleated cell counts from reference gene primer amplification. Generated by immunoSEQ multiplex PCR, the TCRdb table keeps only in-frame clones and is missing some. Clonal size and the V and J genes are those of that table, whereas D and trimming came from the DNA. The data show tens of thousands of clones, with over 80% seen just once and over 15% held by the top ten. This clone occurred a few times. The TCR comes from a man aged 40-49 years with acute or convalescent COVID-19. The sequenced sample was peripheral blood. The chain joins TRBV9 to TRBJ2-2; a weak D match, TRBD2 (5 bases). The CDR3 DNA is TGTGCCAGCAGCGGGAAGAGGGATTTCGCGGCCGGGGAGCTGTTTTTT. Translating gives CASSGKRDFAAGELFF.